The sequence of this TCR beta chain was determined in a study of T cell responses to AZD1222 COVID-19 vaccine. Study background: Second-dose intervals of approximately 4 or approximately 12 weeks were pooled.

Assay: immunoSEQ multiplex PCR; the TCRdb copy retains only in-frame clones and omits some. Of approximately 130,000 clones in the sample, more than 85% were seen once. On this clone: What it binds is not known.

Study findings and constraints: Clonal diversity may have been underestimated, and the donors were mostly white British, with more females than males. Following two doses of AZD1222, Spike-specific TCR breadth and depth rose. At 160-218 and 743-854, vaccine-associated CD4 TCRs were dominant, and they spanned spike.

The trim removed 5 bases at V and 3 bases at J, leaving 7 bases unmatched. The germline gives CDR1 SGHRS, CDR2 YFSETQ. This CDR3 contains 15 residues. The chain employs TRBV5-1 and TRBJ1-3; 8 bases line up with TRBD1. Sequenced here: peripheral blood, sampled on day 0 of AZD1222 vaccination. This TCR was recovered from an adult in good health. The CDR3 sequence: CASRVSGTGGNTIYF. The CDR3 DNA reads TGCGCCAGCAGGGTGAGCGGGACAGGTGGAAACACCATATATTTT. Full variable domain (rest looked up from reference TRBV5-1 and TRBJ1-3): KAGVTQTPRYLIKTRGQQVTLSCSPISGHRSVSWYQQTPGQGLQFLFEYFSETQRNKGNFPGRFSGRQFSNSRSEMNVSTLELGDSALYLCASRVSGTGGNTIYFGEGSWLTVV.